This T cell receptor beta chain was captured in a study of T cell changes during pregnancy in multiple sclerosis. Trimming left V 6 bases short and J 4 bases short, with 10 bases between. Germline values: CDR1 PRHDT, CDR2 FYEKMQ (reference sequence). The CDR3 extends over 13 amino acids. Assay used: immunoSEQ multiplex PCR; TCRdb lists only in-frame clones, some missing. The data show tens of thousands of clones, around nine tenths seen once. This TCR was sampled from a female donor with multiple sclerosis, enrolled in a pregnancy study. The specimen was CD8+ T cells from peripheral blood mononuclear cells, collected before pregnancy. The V gene is TRBV13, the J gene TRBJ1-3, with D hard to call. CDR3: CASSNRGGNTIYF. The CDR3 DNA is TGTGCCAGCAGTAACCGTGGCGGAAACACCATATATTTT.